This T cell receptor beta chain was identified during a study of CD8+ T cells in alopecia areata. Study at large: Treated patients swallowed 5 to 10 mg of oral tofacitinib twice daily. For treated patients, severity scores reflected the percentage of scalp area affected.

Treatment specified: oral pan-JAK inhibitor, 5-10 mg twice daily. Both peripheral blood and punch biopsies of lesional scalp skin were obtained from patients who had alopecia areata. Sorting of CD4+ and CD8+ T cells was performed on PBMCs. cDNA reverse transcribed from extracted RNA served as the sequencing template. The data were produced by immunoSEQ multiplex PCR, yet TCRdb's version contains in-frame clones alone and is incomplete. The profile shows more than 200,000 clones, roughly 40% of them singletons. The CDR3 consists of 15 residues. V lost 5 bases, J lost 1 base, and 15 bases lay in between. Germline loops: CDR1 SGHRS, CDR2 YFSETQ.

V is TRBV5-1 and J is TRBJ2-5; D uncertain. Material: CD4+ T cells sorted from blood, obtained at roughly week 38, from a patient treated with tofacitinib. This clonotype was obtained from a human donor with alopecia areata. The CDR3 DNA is TGCGCCAGCAGTTCGGTATTGGGTATCCAAGAGACCCAGTACTTC. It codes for CASSSVLGIQETQYF.